Each of the 26 T cell receptor beta chains below was sequenced from the same sample in a study of regulatory T cells in long-lasting Graves disease. Time point of the sample: newly diagnosed GD, antithyroid drugs for less than 3 months. PBMC RNA served as the TCR library source. Relying on iRepertoire HTBI primers and Arm-PCR of CDR3 regions, the team built TCR beta libraries. TCRdb re-derived calls from the multiplex PCR reads in MiXCR, one entry per CDR3 protein. The table shows under 300,000 distinct CDR3 sequences, with 20% occurring only once. The input for sequencing was peripheral blood mononuclear cells (PBMCs), taken at new diagnosis, from a patient treated with antithyroid drugs. These receptors were collected from a female donor with Graves disease.

This clonotype was detected ten times or more. The genes are TRBV20-1 and TRBJ2-7; maybe TRBD2 (6 bases). The CDR3 spans 15 residues. From germline, CDR1 is DFQATT and CDR2 SNEGSKA (reference sequence). The V and J ends lost 7 bases and 5 bases respectively, with 24 bases between them. The CDR3: CSGPLAKSPSDEQYF. The CDR3 DNA sequence: TGCAGTGGACCACTAGCCAAATCGCCCTCTGACGAGCAGTACTTC.

This clonotype showed up many times. The chain has TRBV19 and TRBJ1-1; D uncertain. V gave up 3 bases and J gave up 13 bases, with 12 bases separating them. Germline CDR1 reads LNHDA; CDR2 reads SQIVND (reference sequence). The CDR3 extends over 11 amino acids. This chain's CDR3 is CASSIAFTIFF. As DNA, the CDR3 is TGTGCCAGTAGTATCGCCTTTACGATTTTCTTT.

V is TRBV2 and J is TRBJ2-5; tentatively, D is TRBD1 or TRBD2 (6 bases each). The CDR3 is 15 residues long. V shed 9 bases and J shed 2 bases, with 19 bases lying between them. CDR1 is SNHLY and CDR2 is FYNNEI in the germline V gene. DNA for the CDR3: TGTGCCAGTAGCAGCTCGAGGGGGGAACAAGAGACCCAGTACTTC. Residues: CASSSSRGEQETQYF. Full variable domain (missing parts from reference TRBV2 and TRBJ2-5): EPEVTQTPSHQVTQMGQEVILRCVPISNHLYFYWYRQILGQKVEFLVSFYNNEISEKSEIFDDQFSVERPDGSNFTLKIRSTKLEDSAMYFCASSSSRGEQETQYFGPGTRLLVL.

This clonotype was observed a few times. The chain has TRBV29-1 and TRBJ2-7; D may correspond to TRBD1 or TRBD2 (6 bases each). The CDR3 has 13 amino acids. Germline V gene data show CDR1 as SQVTM and CDR2 as ANQGSEA. Trimming left V 2 bases short and J 6 bases short, with 14 bases between. CDR3 protein: CSVEMAGGGEQYF. The CDR3, as DNA: TGCAGCGTTGAAATGGCAGGAGGGGGCGAGCAGTACTTC.

In this sample, this clonotype turned up many times. The rearrangement joins TRBV29-1 to TRBJ1-2, with D possibly matching TRBD1 (5 bases). Germline V gives CDR1 SQVTM, CDR2 ANQGSEA. Trimming pared 6 bases from V and 5 bases from J, leaving 19 bases between. CDR3 size: 14 residues. The CDR3 nucleotides are TGCAGCGTCCGGTTGAGGTCACAGGAGTATGGCTACACCTTC. The encoded protein is CSVRLRSQEYGYTF.

The chain combines TRBV4-3 with TRBJ1-2; perhaps TRBD1 as D (5 bases). CDR3 length equals 17 residues. With 0 bases removed from V and 4 bases from J, the gap between germline ends came to 18 bases. Germline loops: CDR1 LGHNA, CDR2 YSLEER. CDR3 bases: TGCGCCAGCAGCCAAGATGGGGGGGGGAGAGTTGGCTATGGCTACACCTTC. It is translated as CASSQDGGGRVGYGYTF.

This clonotype was counted many times. CDR3 DNA sequence: TGTGCCAGCAGTTCAAGCCCTCGGGCTAGCGGAAAAGAGACCCAGTACTTC. Protein sequence: CASSSSPRASGKETQYF. The gene calls are TRBV6-5 and TRBJ2-5; 7 bases are shared with TRBD2. Germline V gene sequence: CDR1 MNHEY, CDR2 SVGAGI. The V segment lost 4 bases and the J segment 3 bases; nucleotides outside the gene matches: 14. CDR3 size: 17 residues.

This clonotype was observed many times. This chain uses TRBV9 with TRBJ2-7; 12 nucleotides line up with TRBD1. The germline CDR1 and CDR2 sequences are SGDLS and YYNGEE. CDR3 length: 15 amino acids. After removal of 4 bases from V and 6 bases from J, the junction contained 8 bases not matched to a gene. In nucleotides, the CDR3 is TGTGCCAGCAGCCCCGAGGGACAGGGGGCATTCGAGCAGTACTTC. As protein: CASSPEGQGAFEQYF.

This chain uses TRBV29-1 with TRBJ1-2; possibly TRBD1 for D (6 bases). The CDR3 contains 13 residues. Trimming removed 2 bases from V and 4 bases from J, with 11 bases in between. CDR1 and CDR2 from the germline V gene are SQVTM and ANQGSEA. The DNA of the CDR3 is TGCAGCGTTGAACGTGACAGGAGCTATGGCTACACCTTC. Amino acid sequence: CSVERDRSYGYTF.

This clonotype was counted between two and nine times. The V call is TRBV5-1, the J call TRBJ2-3, with D possibly TRBD1 on 5 matching bases. The germline gives CDR1 SGHRS, CDR2 YFSETQ. This CDR3 contains 16 residues. V dropped 4 bases and J dropped 0 bases, with 15 bases sitting between them. In nucleotides, the CDR3 is TGCGCCAGCAGCCAAGAACAAGGGGCTAGCACAGATACGCAGTATTTT. Amino acid sequence: CASSQEQGASTDTQYF.

For this clonotype: A single base is all that separates this from a far larger clone, so a read error is likely. The chain links TRBV28 to TRBJ1-1; possible D gene TRBD1, 5 bases. The CDR3 runs to 15 residues. The V gene lost 6 bases and the J gene lost 0 bases, with 14 bases spanning the gap. The germline CDR1 and CDR2 sequences are MDHEN and SYDVKM. Here the CDR3 reads CASREWGNMNTEAFF. In DNA form, the CDR3 reads TGTGCCAGCAGAGAGTGGGGGAATATGAACACTGAAGCTTTCTTT.

This clonotype occurred many times. This sequence joins TRBV20-1 and TRBJ1-2; D gene uncertain. The V and J ends lost 3 bases and 2 bases respectively, with 16 bases between them. CDR1 DFQATT and CDR2 SNEGSKA come from the germline V gene (reference sequence). The CDR3 has 15 residues. DNA for the CDR3: TGCAGTGCTAGTGACTCCTCTCCGGGGAACTATGGCTACACCTTC. It yields the protein CSASDSSPGNYGYTF.

This clonotype was recorded at least ten times. The chain couples TRBV27 to TRBJ2-3; TRBD2 matches at 7 bases. J was trimmed by 2 bases and V by 5 bases; bases with no gene match: 16. The CDR3 loop spans 18 amino acids. Germline loops: CDR1 MNHEY, CDR2 SMNVEV (reference sequence). Here the CDR3 DNA reads TGTGCCAGCAGTGCTACCCCCTGGGGCGGGGGATACACAGATACGCAGTATTTT. Its protein product is CASSATPWGGGYTDTQYF.

This clonotype was found many times. V usage is TRBV7-3 and J usage is TRBJ2-7; D might be TRBD1 (6 bases). The length of the CDR3 is 12 residues. V was pared by 5 bases and J by 6 bases, with 11 bases between. Germline V gene lookup returns CDR1 SGHTA and CDR2 FQGTGA. In nucleotides, the CDR3 is TGTGCCAGCAGCAACACAGGGAGCGAGCAGTACTTC. Translating it yields CASSNTGSEQYF.

Ten or more counts support this clonotype. V and J are TRBV7-8 and TRBJ2-6, with unresolved D. The germline CDR1 and CDR2 sequences are SGHVS and FQNEAQ. V lost 3 bases and J lost 1, with 4 bases in between. This CDR3 has 14 residues. CDR3 protein: CASSLKSGANVLTF. In DNA form, the CDR3 reads TGTGCCAGCAGCTTGAAGTCTGGGGCCAACGTCCTGACTTTC.

This clonotype was observed a handful of times. This is likely an artifact of a read error, given a far larger clone one base away. The chain has TRBV7-9 and TRBJ2-1; 9 positions agree with TRBD2. This CDR3 is 16 amino acids long. V was pared by 5 bases and J by 8 bases, with 13 bases of the junction left unmatched. Germline V CDR1 and CDR2: SEHNR, FQNEAQ (reference sequence). The CDR3 loop is CASSVGTGGRGDEQFF. In nucleotides, the CDR3 is TGTGCCAGCAGCGTCGGGACTGGCGGGAGGGGCGATGAGCAGTTCTTC.

The sample holds many counts of this clonotype. The chain recombines TRBV3-1 with TRBJ2-2; D possibly matches TRBD1 or TRBD2 (6 bases each). V was shortened by 3 bases and J by 6 bases, with 8 bases between the two germline ends. This CDR3 region has 13 residues. CDR1 is LGHDT, CDR2 YNNKEL, per germline (reference sequence). The CDR3 DNA reads TGTGCCAGCAGCCATCGGGGGCCCGGGGAGCTGTTTTTT. This encodes CASSHRGPGELFF. The full variable domain, rest sourced from reference TRBV3-1 and TRBJ2-2, is DTAVSQTPKYLVTQMGNDKSIKCEQNLGHDTMYWYKQDSKKFLKIMFSYNNKELIINETVPNRFSPKSPDKAHLNLHINSLELGDSAVYFCASSHRGPGELFFGEGSRLTVL.

A word on this clonotype: A far larger clone is one base from this, pointing to a likely read error. The chain carries TRBV7-9 and TRBJ2-1; either TRBD1 or TRBD2 may fit D (5 bases each). This CDR3 region has 17 residues. Trimming shortened V by 4 bases and J by 4 bases, and 20 bases separated the two germline ends. Germline CDR1 SEHNR, CDR2 FQNEAQ (reference sequence). The CDR3 here is CASSSRLGRGGYNEQFF. CDR3 sequence (DNA): TGTGCCAGCAGCTCAAGGCTGGGACGGGGTGGGTACAATGAGCAGTTCTTC.

This clonotype was recorded a few times. The chain links TRBV11-3 to TRBJ1-5; D gene uncertain. Germline V gene sequence: CDR1 SGHNT, CDR2 YENEEA. The CDR3 has 18 amino acids. The germline V and J ends were trimmed by 1 base and 8 bases, with 24 bases remaining between them. The CDR3 sequence: CASSLVRSGRTVMKPQHF. For the CDR3, the DNA is TGTGCCAGCAGCTTAGTACGGTCGGGCAGGACTGTTATGAAGCCCCAGCATTTT.

The chain employs TRBV7-9 and TRBJ1-3; weak D call: TRBD1 (6 bases). Germline-derived CDR1 and CDR2 are SEHNR and FQNEAQ (reference sequence). Trimming left V 5 bases short and J 2 bases short, with 19 bases between. The CDR3 consists of 17 residues. This chain's CDR3 is CASSQARGGTPGNTIYF. In DNA, the CDR3 is TGTGCCAGCAGCCAAGCCCGAGGGGGGACTCCTGGAAACACCATATATTTT.

This clonotype was observed at least ten times. The rearrangement joins TRBV15 to TRBJ2-7; TRBD1 matches 9 bases. V gave up 0 bases and J gave up 4 bases; unmatched junction bases: 4. Germline loops: CDR1 LNHNV, CDR2 YYDKDF (reference sequence). The CDR3 has 15 amino acids. CDR3 protein: CATSRDRTGVYEQYF. The CDR3 coding sequence is TGTGCCACCAGCAGAGATAGGACAGGGGTTTACGAGCAGTACTTC.

As for this clonotype: Possible read error: a much larger clone is one base away. This rearrangement joins TRBV18 to TRBJ2-7; D is unclear. The CDR3 covers 16 residues. The germline V gene encodes CDR1 KGHSH and CDR2 LQKENI. V lost 2 bases to trimming and J lost 4 bases, with 18 bases between them. The CDR3 nucleotides read TGTGCCAGCTCACCAGGTATGCAGCAGCTGGGGTACGAGCAGTACTTC. It encodes CASSPGMQQLGYEQYF.

Only a few counts were recorded for this clonotype. One junction end disagrees with the germline gene, perhaps due to a read error. CDR3 sequence (DNA): TGTGCCAGTAGTATAGCCAGGGGAGGGAACGCTGAAGCTTTCTTT. Its protein product is CASSIARGGNAEAFF. The chain recombines TRBV19 with TRBJ1-1; TRBD1 might be the D (6 bases). CDR1 is LNHDA and CDR2 is SQIVND in the germline V gene (reference sequence). The CDR3 sequence is 15 residues long.

This chain joins TRBV7-2 and TRBJ2-3, with D possibly matching TRBD2 (7 bases). This CDR3 contains 14 residues. Trimming removed 8 bases at V and 4 bases at J, with 16 bases between. The germline V gene encodes CDR1 SGHTA and CDR2 FQGNSA. For the CDR3, the DNA is TGTGCCAGCGGGGGGGGGGGGCCCGCAGATACGCAGTATTTT. Protein product: CASGGGGPADTQYF.

As concerns this clonotype: A far larger clone is only one base removed, so a read error is likely. The genes are TRBV28 and TRBJ1-1; D is perhaps TRBD1 (5 bases). This CDR3 contains 15 residues. The germline gives CDR1 MDHEN, CDR2 SYDVKM. The CDR3 reads CASSEIGGGGTEVFF. Here the CDR3 DNA reads TGTGCCAGCAGTGAAATCGGGGGAGGAGGTACTGAAGTTTTCTTT.

V and J are TRBV7-2 and TRBJ2-1; D may be TRBD2 (5 bases). Germline V lookup: CDR1 SGHTA, CDR2 FQGNSA. Deletions cut 8 bases from V and 0 bases from J, with 14 bases between. The CDR3 contains 15 residues. The CDR3 DNA sequence: TGTGCCAGCTGCCCGGAAACTAGCTCCTACAATGAGCAGTTCTTC. Encoded protein: CASCPETSSYNEQFF.